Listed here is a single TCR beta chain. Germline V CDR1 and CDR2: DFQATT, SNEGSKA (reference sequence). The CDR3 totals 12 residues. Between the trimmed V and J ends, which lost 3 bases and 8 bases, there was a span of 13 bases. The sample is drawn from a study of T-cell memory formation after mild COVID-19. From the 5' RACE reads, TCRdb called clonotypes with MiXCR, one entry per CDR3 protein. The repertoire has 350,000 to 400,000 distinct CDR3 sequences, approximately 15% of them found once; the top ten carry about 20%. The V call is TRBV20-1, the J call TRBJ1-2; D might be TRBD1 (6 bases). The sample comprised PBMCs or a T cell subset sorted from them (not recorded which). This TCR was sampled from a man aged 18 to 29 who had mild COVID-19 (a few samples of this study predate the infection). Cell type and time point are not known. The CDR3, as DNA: TGCAGTGCTAGGGTGGGGGCCTACGGCTACACCTTC. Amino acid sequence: CSARVGAYGYTF.